Following are 30 T cell receptor beta chains from one sample sequenced in a study of vaccination and CD4 T cells after COVID-19. Their target antigens are unknown. At the Johns Hopkins FTIC core, DNA taken from cultured CD4+ T cells was sequenced by way of the Oncomine TCR Beta short-read assay. Genomic DNA was extracted from cultured CD4+ T cells. Each CDR3 protein gets one entry after TCRdb re-called the PCR reads with MiXCR. The data contain about 11,000 distinct CDR3 sequences, roughly 29% of them singletons. As for treatment: approximately 11-day PBMC culture with coronavirus spike peptide pools or control peptides (ViraFEST assay). Prior to the COVID-19 pandemic (2011-2018), the unexposed donor's CD4+ T cells were collected. The sequenced material came from CD4+ T cells from blood, cultured in vitro. These receptors came from a human donor in good health.

This clonotype appeared a few times. V and J are TRBV7-9 and TRBJ1-2, with D perhaps TRBD1 (6 bases). Germline V gene lookup returns CDR1 SEHNR and CDR2 FQNEAQ (reference sequence). Trimming stripped 5 bases from V and 5 bases from J, with 18 bases between. This CDR3 is built from 15 residues. CDR3 sequence: CASSGGPSLGYGYTF. CDR3 DNA: TGTGCCAGCAGCGGGGGGCCATCTTTGGGTTATGGCTACACCTTC.

The chain has TRBV24-1 and TRBJ2-5; 10 positions agree with TRBD2. This CDR3 spans 15 amino acids. In germline, CDR1 is KGHDR, CDR2 SFDVKD. The V gene end was trimmed by 9 bases and the J gene end by 5 bases; junction bases not matched to a gene: 11. CDR3: CATGVPSGSSETQYF. In DNA form, the CDR3 reads TGTGCCACCGGAGTCCCTAGCGGGAGTTCTGAGACCCAGTACTTC.

This clonotype showed up just a few times. The chain links TRBV7-8 to TRBJ2-3; 13 positions agree with TRBD2. The CDR3 runs to 16 residues. Germline V gene data show CDR1 as SGHVS and CDR2 as FQNEAQ. The V and J ends lost 1 base and 6 bases, in that order; junction bases with no gene match: 4. CDR3 nucleotide sequence: TGTGCCAGCAGCTTAGGGACTAGCGGGAGTAGGGATACGCAGTATTTT. It translates to CASSLGTSGSRDTQYF.

This chain connects TRBV19 to TRBJ2-1, with TRBD2 matching over 8 bases. This CDR3 is 14 amino acids long. Germline lookup yields CDR1 LNHDA and CDR2 SQIVND (reference sequence). J gave up 8 bases and V 5 bases, and 8 bases lay outside the gene matches. The CDR3 region is CASSPHSGMDEQFF. The CDR3 DNA sequence: TGTGCCAGTAGTCCACATAGCGGGATGGATGAGCAGTTCTTC.

This clonotype was seen more than once but under ten times. The chain employs TRBV10-1 and TRBJ2-3; either TRBD1 or TRBD2 may supply D (5 bases each). Trimming took off 4 bases at V and 0 bases at J, with 14 bases between the two ends. This CDR3 has 16 amino acids. Germline-derived CDR1 and CDR2 are WNHNN and SYGVQD (reference sequence). CDR3 in DNA: TGCGCCAGCAGTGTACGAGGGGAGCCTAGCACAGATACGCAGTATTTT. It is translated as CASSVRGEPSTDTQYF.

The chain is built from TRBV24-1 and TRBJ1-1, with 7 bases lining up with TRBD1. V gave up 4 bases and J gave up 5 bases; unmatched junction bases: 6. There are 14 residues in the CDR3. The germline V gene encodes CDR1 KGHDR and CDR2 SFDVKD. The CDR3 protein is CATSEPGQRTEAFF. The CDR3 nucleotides are TGTGCCACCAGTGAACCGGGACAGAGGACTGAAGCTTTCTTT.

The rearrangement uses TRBV18 and TRBJ1-3, with D uncertain. Trimming cost V 1 base and J 0 bases, with 10 bases left between them. The germline V gene encodes CDR1 KGHSH and CDR2 LQKENI. The CDR3 loop spans 16 amino acids. The CDR3 DNA sequence: TGTGCCAGCTCACCACAAGGAGTGCCCTCTGGAAACACCATATATTTT. This sequence encodes CASSPQGVPSGNTIYF.

The chain uses TRBV7-2 and TRBJ2-6; perhaps TRBD2 as D (6 bases). Trimming shortened V by 6 bases and J by 0 bases, and 18 bases separated the two germline ends. CDR1 and CDR2 (germline): SGHTA, FQGNSA. The CDR3 consists of 18 residues. The chain's CDR3 is CASRMAGAGFSGANVLTF. Written as DNA, the CDR3 is TGTGCCAGCAGAATGGCCGGGGCGGGATTCTCTGGGGCCAACGTCCTGACTTTC.

By frequency in the sample, this clonotype is medium-sized. This chain connects TRBV7-2 to TRBJ1-5; D unclear. Germline-derived CDR1 and CDR2 are SGHTA and FQGNSA. Trimming took off 0 bases at V and 3 bases at J, with 9 bases between the two ends. This CDR3 is built from 15 residues. The CDR3 protein is CASSLADGFNQPQHF. DNA for the CDR3: TGTGCCAGCAGCTTAGCGGACGGATTCAATCAGCCCCAGCATTTT.

V usage is TRBV2 and J usage is TRBJ2-7; 10 nucleotides agree with TRBD2. With 5 bases clipped from V and 2 bases from J, the junction kept 3 bases outside the gene matches. CDR1 and CDR2 from the germline V gene are SNHLY and FYNNEI. This CDR3 has 14 residues. The chain's CDR3 is CASSPLAGPYEQYF. CDR3 nucleotide sequence: TGTGCCAGCAGTCCACTAGCGGGGCCCTACGAGCAGTACTTC. The entire variable domain, with the rest obtained from reference TRBV2 and TRBJ2-7, is as follows: EPEVTQTPSHQVTQMGQEVILRCVPISNHLYFYWYRQILGQKVEFLVSFYNNEISEKSEIFDDQFSVERPDGSNFTLKIRSTKLEDSAMYFCASSPLAGPYEQYFGPGTRLTVT.

This clonotype has more than one count but fewer than ten. The J gene is TRBJ1-5, the V gene TRBV6-1; D uncertain. Germline V gives CDR1 MNHNS, CDR2 SASEGT. The CDR3 runs to 15 residues. V lost 8 bases to trimming and J lost 2 bases, with 16 bases between them. DNA for the CDR3: TGTGCCAGCTGCTCGGGAACCCCGGGCAATCAGCCCCAGCATTTT. Protein sequence: CASCSGTPGNQPQHF.

This clonotype has a handful of counts. The genes are TRBV20-1 and TRBJ2-7, with 9 bases identical to TRBD2. CDR1 is DFQATT, CDR2 SNEGSKA, per germline (reference sequence). The CDR3 runs 13 residues. CDR3 sequence reads: CILAGAPPGEQYF. The CDR3 coding sequence is TGCATTTTAGCGGGAGCTCCCCCGGGCGAGCAGTACTTC.

This chain links TRBV5-1 with TRBJ2-7; 9 bases line up with TRBD1. The CDR3 sequence is 15 residues long. Germline values: CDR1 SGHRS, CDR2 YFSETQ. V shed 4 bases, J shed 2 bases, and the junction held 7 bases outside the gene matches. CDR3 protein: CASSPRTGEPYEQYF. The CDR3 DNA reads as TGCGCCAGCAGCCCCCGGACAGGGGAGCCCTACGAGCAGTACTTC.

In its sample, this clonotype was seen a few times. The CDR3 loop is CASSYLRESHGELFF. CDR3 bases: TGTGCCAGCAGTTATCTGAGGGAGTCCCACGGGGAGCTGTTTTTT. This chain uses TRBV6-2 or TRBV6-3 with TRBJ2-2, with D perhaps matching TRBD2 (5 bases). The germline V gene has CDR1 MNHEY and CDR2 SVGEGT. The V gene lost 3 bases and the J gene lost 7 bases, with 15 bases spanning the gap. The CDR3 covers 15 residues.

This rearrangement joins TRBV20-1 to TRBJ2-2, with 10 bases fitting TRBD1. The germline V gene encodes CDR1 DFQATT and CDR2 SNEGSKA (reference sequence). The CDR3 loop spans 16 amino acids. V lost 0 bases, J lost 6 bases, and 7 bases stayed unmatched. CDR3 bases: TGCAGTGCTAGAGATCGGAGACAGGGGGCTGCCGGGGAGCTGTTTTTT. It specifies CSARDRRQGAAGELFF.

CDR3 region: CASSLGRGRTEAFF. CDR3 nucleotide sequence: TGTGCCAGCAGCCTGGGACGGGGGAGGACTGAAGCTTTCTTT. This sequence joins TRBV5-8 and TRBJ1-1, with a possible D match to TRBD1 (5 bases). The germline CDR1 and CDR2 sequences are SGHTS and YDEGEE. This CDR3 region has 14 residues. V was trimmed by 4 bases and J by 5 bases, leaving 15 bases between them.

This clonotype was detected only once. V is TRBV5-4 and J is TRBJ2-5; D possibly corresponds to TRBD1 (6 bases). Trimming cost V 0 bases and J 4 bases, with 13 bases left between them. Germline V gives CDR1 SGHNT, CDR2 YYREEE (reference sequence). CDR3 size: 15 residues. The CDR3 region is CASSLVGARGETQYF. CDR3 coding DNA: TGTGCCAGCAGCTTGGTGGGGGCGCGAGGAGAGACCCAGTACTTC.

This chain connects TRBV5-1 to TRBJ1-3, with 9 bases fitting TRBD1. The CDR3 is made up of 16 amino acids. Germline assignment: CDR1 SGHRS and CDR2 YFSETQ. The V gene end was trimmed by 4 bases and the J gene end by 3 bases; junction bases not matched to a gene: 8. For the CDR3, the DNA is TGCGCCAGCAGCGACCCGGGACAGGGAAGTGGAAACACCATATATTTT. Its protein is CASSDPGQGSGNTIYF.

This clonotype came up once. The rearrangement uses TRBV5-1 and TRBJ2-5; D is undetermined. V lost 0 bases to trimming and J lost 3 bases, with 9 bases between them. CDR1 is SGHRS, CDR2 YFSETQ, per germline. The CDR3 spans 14 residues. DNA for the CDR3: TGCGCCAGCAGCTTGGAAAACAGCGAAGAGACCCAGTACTTC. Its translation is CASSLENSEETQYF.

This clonotype was counted only a few times. The chain carries TRBV7-3 and TRBJ2-4; D unclear. Trimming pared 1 base from V and 6 bases from J, leaving 7 bases between. The CDR3 runs 13 residues. CDR1 is SGHTA and CDR2 is FQGTGA in the germline V gene. The CDR3 DNA reads TGTGCCAGCAGCTTAATTGGCGGAAACATTCAGTACTTC. Its translation is CASSLIGGNIQYF.

The CDR3 region is CASSIIGGRAIGSYEQYF. DNA for the CDR3: TGCGCCAGCAGTATTATAGGGGGCCGAGCCATTGGGTCCTACGAGCAGTACTTC. V usage is TRBV5-1 and J usage is TRBJ2-7, with 7 bases identical to TRBD1. Germline CDR1 and CDR2: SGHRS and YFSETQ. Germline trimming cut 5 bases from V and 1 base from J; bases unmatched to any gene: 18. The CDR3 length is 18 residues.

This clonotype has only a few counts. This chain joins TRBV11-2 and TRBJ1-6; tentative D call: TRBD1 (5 bases). The CDR3 consists of 12 residues. CDR1 SGHAT and CDR2 FQNNGV come from the germline V gene. Trimming cost V 8 bases and J 5 bases, with 7 bases left between them. CDR3 sequence reads: CASGTNNSPLHF. Written as DNA, the CDR3 is TGTGCCAGCGGGACGAATAATTCACCCCTCCACTTT.

The chain couples TRBV12-3 or TRBV12-4 to TRBJ2-7; D is unresolved. The CDR3 is 14 amino acids. The V gene lost 4 bases and the J gene lost 2 bases, with 12 bases spanning the gap. Here the CDR3 reads CASSSTDRTYEQYF. The CDR3 DNA is TGTGCCAGCAGTTCCACGGACCGGACCTACGAGCAGTACTTC.

This clonotype was seen a handful of times. The chain uses TRBV6-7 and TRBJ2-3; D remains unclear. TRBV6-7 is sorted into the ORF group, with uncertain function. V lost 2 bases and J 1 base, leaving 7 bases between the germline ends. The CDR3 sequence is 14 residues long. In DNA, the CDR3 is TGTGCCAGCAGTTACGTTCCGCGCACAGATACGCAGTATTTT. Translation gives CASSYVPRTDTQYF.

This clonotype was counted a few times. This chain connects TRBV19 to TRBJ2-5, with D perhaps matching TRBD2 (6 bases). The CDR3 consists of 16 residues. CDR1 is LNHDA, CDR2 SQIVND, per germline (reference sequence). Trimming took off 3 bases at V and 4 bases at J, with 18 bases between the two ends. CDR3 bases: TGTGCCAGTAGTATCCAAGGCGGGGTAACGGCAGAGACCCAGTACTTC. Amino acid sequence: CASSIQGGVTAETQYF.

V usage is TRBV19 and J usage is TRBJ1-2, with 7 bases identical to TRBD1. Germline V gene data show CDR1 as LNHDA and CDR2 as SQIVND (reference sequence). The CDR3 runs 14 residues. V was pared by 7 bases and J by 4 bases, with 9 bases of the junction left unmatched. In nucleotides, the CDR3 is TGTGCCAGTACCTGGACAGGAATTGTCTATGGCTACACCTTC. It codes for CASTWTGIVYGYTF.

In its sample, this clonotype is medium-sized (0.01 to 0.1%). J is TRBJ1-1 and V is TRBV21-1; TRBD1 is the table's D call, not checked against the DNA. TRBV21-1 is marked as a pseudogene. This CDR3 comprises 15 residues. The CDR3: CASTFQGQGPTEAFF. The CDR3, as DNA: TGTGCCAGCACCTTTCAGGGACAGGGCCCCACTGAAGCTTTCTTT.

This clonotype was seen a handful of times. The rearrangement joins TRBV11-2 to TRBJ1-6; the D gene is possibly TRBD1 (6 bases). Trimming left V 7 bases short and J 3 bases short, with 16 bases between. CDR3 length: 16 residues. From germline, CDR1 is SGHAT and CDR2 FQNNGV. The CDR3 nucleotides are TGTGCCAGCATGATGACAGGACTCTTCTATAATTCACCCCTCCACTTT. Protein sequence: CASMMTGLFYNSPLHF.

This clonotype showed up just a few times. J is TRBJ1-5 and V is TRBV7-8; no definite D call. Germline assignment: CDR1 SGHVS and CDR2 FQNEAQ. The CDR3 runs 14 residues. V gave up 3 bases and J gave up 4 bases, with 10 bases separating them. CDR3 coding DNA: TGTGCCAGCAGCTTCACCGGAGATAATCAGCCCCAGCATTTT. Translating it yields CASSFTGDNQPQHF.

This clonotype was seen a few times. The chain uses TRBV7-2 and TRBJ2-3; D remains unclear. This CDR3 contains 14 residues. Germline V lookup: CDR1 SGHTA, CDR2 FQGNSA. V dropped 5 bases and J dropped 1 base, with 10 bases sitting between them. The CDR3 sequence is CASSPGLGTDTQYF. CDR3 coding DNA: TGTGCCAGCAGCCCCGGCCTCGGCACAGATACGCAGTATTTT.